A selection of T cell receptor beta chains follows, all from one sample in a study of blood T cell repertoires in COVID-19. Sequencing was performed with immunoSEQ multiplex PCR; in TCRdb, only in-frame clones are kept and a portion is missing. The sample yields approximately 150,000 clones, 75% to 85% seen once. Sample: peripheral blood. The origin of the receptors is a woman between 50 and 59 years old with acute or convalescent COVID-19. Both conserved end residues are part of each CDR3. A D gene is named only where the DNA matches it firmly. The size of a clone is reported for some rows only, either as once, few or many, or as a class for expanded clones.

size	V	J	D	CDR3	DNA
NA	TRBV18	TRBJ2-7	TRBD1	CASSPVSSGTGVENLYF	TGTGCCAGCTCACCAGTGAGTTCCGGGACAGGGGTGGAAAATCTGTACTTC
NA	TRBV3-1/TRBV3-2	TRBJ2-7	TRBD2	CASSQALAGPYEQYF	TGTGCCAGCAGCCAAGCACTAGCGGGGCCCTACGAGCAGTACTTC
NA	TRBV4-3	TRBJ1-4	NA	CASSQDGPVEKLFF	TGCGCCAGCAGCCAAGACGGTCCCGTTGAAAAACTGTTTTTT
NA	TRBV7-6	TRBJ2-1	TRBD1	CASSLAIGQGKREQFF	TGTGCCAGCAGCTTAGCTATCGGACAGGGGAAACGGGAGCAGTTCTTC
NA	TRBV6-2/TRBV6-3	TRBJ1-6	TRBD1	CASSAPGQGVDSPLHF	TGTGCCAGCAGTGCCCCGGGACAGGGGGTCGATTCACCCCTCCACTTT
NA	TRBV18	TRBJ2-5	TRBD1	CASSPRGTGEETQYF	TGTGCCAGCTCCCCCAGGGGCACAGGGGAAGAGACCCAGTACTTC
NA	TRBV28	TRBJ2-5	NA	CASSLGGTQETQYF	TGTGCCAGCAGTTTAGGGGGGACCCAAGAGACCCAGTACTTC
NA	TRBV5-1	TRBJ1-5	TRBD1	CASSLLPGQLNQPQHF	TGCGCCAGCAGCTTGCTACCGGGACAGCTTAATCAGCCCCAGCATTTT
few	TRBV7-9	TRBJ2-2	TRBD1	CASSFWDRGTGELFF	TGTGCCAGCAGCTTCTGGGACAGGGGCACCGGGGAGCTGTTTTTT
NA	TRBV7-8	TRBJ1-1	NA	CASSLTENTEAFF	TGTGCCAGCAGCTTAACAGAGAACACTGAAGCTTTCTTT
NA	TRBV6-4	TRBJ1-6	NA	CANTGHPTLHF	TGTGCCAACACCGGACACCCCACCCTCCACTTT
NA	TRBV5-1	TRBJ1-1	NA	CASSLTTGVNTEAFF	TGCGCCAGCAGCCTAACGACAGGAGTGAACACTGAAGCTTTCTTT
NA	TRBV10-1	TRBJ2-2	TRBD1	CASSETSGTGDTGELFF	TGCGCCAGCAGTGAAACTTCCGGGACAGGGGACACCGGGGAGCTGTTTTTT
NA	TRBV7-8	TRBJ1-5	NA	CASSWGYEESASNQPQHF	TGTGCCAGCAGCTGGGGCTACGAGGAATCAGCAAGCAATCAGCCCCAGCATTTT
NA	TRBV28	TRBJ2-2	NA	CASSFLRDTGELFF	TGTGCCAGCAGTTTCTTGAGAGACACCGGGGAGCTGTTTTTT
NA	TRBV19	TRBJ1-2	NA	CASSINRDSGYTF	TGTGCCAGTAGTATCAACAGGGATTCCGGCTACACCTTC
NA	TRBV18	TRBJ2-1	NA	CASSPGRNEQFF	TGTGCCAGCTCACCAGGTCGGAATGAGCAGTTCTTC
few	TRBV24-1	TRBJ2-1	NA	CATSDSGEEQFF	TGTGCCACCAGTGATTCGGGGGAGGAGCAGTTCTTC
NA	TRBV5-1	TRBJ1-2	NA	CASSSSQGRGYGYTF	TGCGCCAGCAGCTCCTCACAGGGAAGGGGATATGGCTACACCTTC
NA	TRBV7-9	TRBJ2-5	NA	CASSLEGRETQYF	TGTGCCAGCAGCTTAGAGGGGCGAGAGACCCAGTACTTC
NA	TRBV3-1/TRBV3-2	TRBJ2-1	NA	CASSLGYSGNEQFF	TGTGCCAGCAGCTTAGGCTACTCAGGCAATGAGCAGTTCTTC
few	TRBV4-2	TRBJ2-7	TRBD2	CASSQGRGRPYEQYF	TGTGCCAGCAGCCAAGGGCGGGGGAGGCCCTACGAGCAGTACTTC
NA	TRBV18	TRBJ1-3	TRBD1	CASSRTGGYGNTIYF	TGTGCCAGCTCAAGGACAGGGGGTTATGGAAACACCATATATTTT
once	TRBV4-1	TRBJ1-1	NA	CASSPDSSMNTEAFF	TGCGCCAGCAGCCCGGACAGCTCGATGAACACTGAAGCTTTCTTT
NA	TRBV18	TRBJ1-3	TRBD1	CASSPGGQGGNTIYF	TGTGCCAGCTCACCAGGGGGACAGGGAGGAAACACCATATATTTT
NA	TRBV19	TRBJ1-5	NA	CASSIDPQAQHF	TGTGCCAGTAGTATAGATCCGCAGGCCCAGCATTTT
NA	TRBV6-2/TRBV6-3	TRBJ2-4	NA	CASSYSLQGVKNIQYF	TGTGCCAGCAGTTACTCGTTACAGGGTGTCAAAAACATTCAGTACTTC
NA	TRBV19	TRBJ1-6	NA	CASSIGSAQAYNSPLHF	TGTGCCAGTAGTATAGGCTCGGCACAGGCCTATAATTCACCCCTCCACTTT
NA	TRBV5-1	TRBJ2-2	NA	CASSPRLGGTHEPGELFF	TGCGCCAGCAGCCCCCGTCTGGGCGGGACTCACGAGCCCGGGGAGCTGTTTTTT
NA	TRBV9	TRBJ2-7	NA	CASSRFDYGGYEQYF	TGTGCCAGCAGCAGATTCGACTACGGCGGCTACGAGCAGTACTTC
NA	TRBV5-4	TRBJ2-1	TRBD1	CASSGGTESYNEQFF	TGTGCCAGCAGCGGTGGGACAGAATCCTACAATGAGCAGTTCTTC
NA	TRBV5-1	TRBJ1-1	NA	CASSGGQATEAFF	TGCGCCAGCAGTGGAGGGCAGGCCACTGAAGCTTTCTTT
NA	TRBV18	TRBJ2-1	TRBD1	CASSPGTGSYNEQFF	TGTGCCAGCTCACCAGGGACAGGGAGTTACAATGAGCAGTTCTTC
NA	TRBV18	TRBJ1-6	NA	CASSPFPGGESPLHF	TGTGCCAGCTCACCATTTCCGGGTGGGGAGTCACCCCTCCACTTT
few	TRBV3-1/TRBV3-2	TRBJ1-2	NA	CASSPYNNYGYTF	TGTGCCAGCAGCCCATACAATAACTATGGCTACACCTTC
few	TRBV5-1	TRBJ2-7	TRBD1	CASSSGQGSSVGYEQYF	TGCGCCAGCAGCTCCGGACAGGGATCATCGGTCGGATACGAGCAGTACTTC
NA	TRBV7-9	TRBJ2-1	NA	CASSLVASYNEQFF	TGTGCCAGCAGCTTAGTGGCTAGCTACAATGAGCAGTTCTTC
few	TRBV4-2	TRBJ1-4	TRBD1	CASSQRSGQGNEKLFF	TGTGCCAGCAGCCAACGCTCGGGACAGGGTAATGAAAAACTGTTTTTT
NA	TRBV6-1	TRBJ1-6	NA	CASSPTGSYNSPLHF	TGTGCCAGCAGTCCGACAGGCTCCTATAATTCACCCCTCCACTTT
NA	TRBV7-3	TRBJ2-7	TRBD2	CASSPLREGEQYF	TGTGCCAGCAGCCCCCTTAGGGAGGGCGAGCAGTACTTC
NA	TRBV28	TRBJ1-1	NA	CASSPLRGSATEAFF	TGTGCCAGCAGTCCACTTAGGGGGTCGGCCACTGAAGCTTTCTTT